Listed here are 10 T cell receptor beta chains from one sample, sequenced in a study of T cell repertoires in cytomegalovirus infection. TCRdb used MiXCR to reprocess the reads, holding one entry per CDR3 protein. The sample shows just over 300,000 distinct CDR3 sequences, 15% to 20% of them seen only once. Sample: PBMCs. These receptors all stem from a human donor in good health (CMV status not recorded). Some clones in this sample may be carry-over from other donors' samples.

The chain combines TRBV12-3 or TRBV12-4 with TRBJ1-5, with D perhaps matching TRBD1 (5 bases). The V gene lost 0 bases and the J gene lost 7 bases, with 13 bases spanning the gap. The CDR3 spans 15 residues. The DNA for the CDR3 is TGTGCCAGCAGTTTAGCGGTAGCAGGGCCCCAGCCCCAGCATTTT. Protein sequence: CASSLAVAGPQPQHF.

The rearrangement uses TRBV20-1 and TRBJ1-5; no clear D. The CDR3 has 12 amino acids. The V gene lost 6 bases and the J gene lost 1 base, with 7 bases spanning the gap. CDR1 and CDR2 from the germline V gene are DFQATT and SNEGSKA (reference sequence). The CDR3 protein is CSARRSNQPQHF. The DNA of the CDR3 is TGCAGTGCACGCAGAAGCAATCAGCCCCAGCATTTT.

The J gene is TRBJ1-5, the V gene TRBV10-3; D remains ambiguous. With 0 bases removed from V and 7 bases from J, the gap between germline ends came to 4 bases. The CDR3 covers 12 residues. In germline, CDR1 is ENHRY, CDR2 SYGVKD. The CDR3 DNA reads TGTGCCATCAGTGAGTCCCGACAGCCCCAGCATTTT. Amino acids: CAISESRQPQHF.

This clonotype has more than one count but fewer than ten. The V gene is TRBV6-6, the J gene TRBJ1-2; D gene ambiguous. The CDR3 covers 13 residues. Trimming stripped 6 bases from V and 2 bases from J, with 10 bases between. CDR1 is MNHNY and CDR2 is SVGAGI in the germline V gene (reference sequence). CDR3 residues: CASSYDTNYGYTF. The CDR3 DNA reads TGTGCCAGCAGCTACGACACAAACTATGGCTACACCTTC.

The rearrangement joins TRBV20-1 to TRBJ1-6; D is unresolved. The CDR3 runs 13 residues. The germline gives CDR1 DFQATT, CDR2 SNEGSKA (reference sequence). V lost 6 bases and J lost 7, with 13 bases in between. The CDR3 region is CSAPDGANSPLHF. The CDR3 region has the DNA TGCAGTGCGCCGGACGGAGCGAATTCACCCCTCCACTTT.

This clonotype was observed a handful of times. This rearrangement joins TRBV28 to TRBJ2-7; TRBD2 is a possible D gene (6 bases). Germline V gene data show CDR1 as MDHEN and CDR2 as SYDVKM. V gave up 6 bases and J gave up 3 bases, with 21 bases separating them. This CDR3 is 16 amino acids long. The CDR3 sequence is CASRPGGVFPRYEQYF. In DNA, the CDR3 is TGTGCCAGCAGACCCGGCGGGGTTTTCCCCCGCTACGAGCAGTACTTC.

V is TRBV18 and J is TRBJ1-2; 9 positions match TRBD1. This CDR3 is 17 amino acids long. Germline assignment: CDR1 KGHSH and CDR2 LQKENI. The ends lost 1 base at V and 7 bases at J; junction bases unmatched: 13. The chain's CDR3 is CASSPRGLTGGIGGYTF. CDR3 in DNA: TGTGCCAGCTCACCACGTGGTCTTACAGGGGGCATCGGTGGCTACACCTTC.

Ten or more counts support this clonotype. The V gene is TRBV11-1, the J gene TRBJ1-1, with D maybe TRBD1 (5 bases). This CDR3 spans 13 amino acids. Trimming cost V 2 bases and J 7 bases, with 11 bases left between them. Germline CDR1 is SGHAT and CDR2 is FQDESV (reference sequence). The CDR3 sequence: CASSLRGANEAFF. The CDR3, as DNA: TGTGCCAGCAGCTTACGAGGGGCTAATGAAGCTTTCTTT. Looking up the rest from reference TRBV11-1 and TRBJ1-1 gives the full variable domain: EAEVAQSPRYKITEKSQAVAFWCDPISGHATLYWYRQILGQGPELLVQFQDESVVDDSQLPKDRFSAERLKGVDSTLKIQPAELGDSAMYLCASSLRGANEAFFGQGTRLTVV.

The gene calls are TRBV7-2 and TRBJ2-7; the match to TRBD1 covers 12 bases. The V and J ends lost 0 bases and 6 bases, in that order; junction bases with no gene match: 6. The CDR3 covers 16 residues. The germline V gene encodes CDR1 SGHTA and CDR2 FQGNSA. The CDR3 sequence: CASSLAGQGAVREQYF. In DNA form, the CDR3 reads TGTGCCAGCAGCTTAGCGGGACAGGGGGCTGTCCGCGAGCAGTACTTC.

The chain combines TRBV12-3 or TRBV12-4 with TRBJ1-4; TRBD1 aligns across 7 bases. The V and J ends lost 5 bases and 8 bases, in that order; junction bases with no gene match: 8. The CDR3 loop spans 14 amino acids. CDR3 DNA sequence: TGTGCCAGCAGTCGCGACAGGGCTGGGGAAAAACTGTTTTTT. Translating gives CASSRDRAGEKLFF.